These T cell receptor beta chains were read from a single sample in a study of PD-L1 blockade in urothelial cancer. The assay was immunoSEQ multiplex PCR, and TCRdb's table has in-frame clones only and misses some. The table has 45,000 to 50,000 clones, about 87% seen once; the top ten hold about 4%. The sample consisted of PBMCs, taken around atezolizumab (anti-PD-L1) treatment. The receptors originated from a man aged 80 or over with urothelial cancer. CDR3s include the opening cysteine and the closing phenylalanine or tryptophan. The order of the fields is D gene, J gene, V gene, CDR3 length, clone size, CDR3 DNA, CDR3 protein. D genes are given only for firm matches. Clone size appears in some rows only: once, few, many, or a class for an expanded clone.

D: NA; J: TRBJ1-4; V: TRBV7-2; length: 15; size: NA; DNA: TGTGCCAGCAGCCCCTGGGGGGGCTCATTTGAAAAACTGTTTTTT; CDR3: CASSPWGGSFEKLFF
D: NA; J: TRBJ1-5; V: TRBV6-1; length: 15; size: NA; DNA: TGTGCCAGCAGTGAAAGGGGTATAGGTTATCAGCCCCAGCATTTT; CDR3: CASSERGIGYQPQHF
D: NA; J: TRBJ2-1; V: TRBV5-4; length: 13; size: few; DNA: TGTGCCAGCAGCTTGCGGGAGTACCATGAGCAGTTCTTC; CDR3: CASSLREYHEQFF
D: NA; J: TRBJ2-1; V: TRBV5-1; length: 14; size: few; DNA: TGCGCCAGCAGCTTCTCGAGCTCCTACAATGAGCAGTTCTTC; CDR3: CASSFSSSYNEQFF
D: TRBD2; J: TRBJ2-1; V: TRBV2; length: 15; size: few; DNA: TGTGCCAGCAGTGGGGGACTAGCGGGATACAATGAGCAGTTCTTC; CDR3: CASSGGLAGYNEQFF
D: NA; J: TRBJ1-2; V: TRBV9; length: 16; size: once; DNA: TGTGCCAGCAGCACTCCATTGGGGGACATAAACTATGGCTACACCTTC; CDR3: CASSTPLGDINYGYTF
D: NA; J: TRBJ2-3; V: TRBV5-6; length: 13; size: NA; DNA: TGTGCCAGCAGCTACAGCGGACTCACAAGTCAGTATTTT; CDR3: CASSYSGLTSQYF
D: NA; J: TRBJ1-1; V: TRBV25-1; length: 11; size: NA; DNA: TGTGCCAGCAGTCGGAACACTGAAGCTTTCTTT; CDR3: CASSRNTEAFF
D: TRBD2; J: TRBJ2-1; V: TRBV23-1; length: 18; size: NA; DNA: TGCGCCAGCAGTCAAGAGGGACTAGCGGGAGTCGGGAGCGATGAGCAGTTCTTC; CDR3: CASSQEGLAGVGSDEQFF
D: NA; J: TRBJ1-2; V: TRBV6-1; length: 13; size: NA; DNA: TGTGCCAGCAGTGGGATGCAGGTTGGCGGCTACACCTTC; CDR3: CASSGMQVGGYTF
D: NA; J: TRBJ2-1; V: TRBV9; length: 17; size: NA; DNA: TGTGCCAGCAACCGCGTCCCGGGGGTGAACTCCTACAATGAGCAGTTCTTC; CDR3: CASNRVPGVNSYNEQFF
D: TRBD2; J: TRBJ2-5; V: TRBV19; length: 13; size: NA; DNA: TGTGCCAGTCTCCGGGAGGGCACCGAGACCCAGTACTTC; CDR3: CASLREGTETQYF
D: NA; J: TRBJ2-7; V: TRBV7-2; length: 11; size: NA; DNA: TGTGCCAGCAGCCCCACATACGAGCAGTACTTC; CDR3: CASSPTYEQYF
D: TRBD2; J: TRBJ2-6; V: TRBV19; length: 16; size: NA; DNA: TGTGCCAGTAGTCCTAGCGGGAGGGCCGGGGCCAACGTCCTGACTTTC; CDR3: CASSPSGRAGANVLTF
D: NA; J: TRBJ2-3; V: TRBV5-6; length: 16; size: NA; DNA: TGTGCCAGCAGCATAAACAGGGATGTCAGAGGAGATACGCAGTATTTT; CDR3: CASSINRDVRGDTQYF
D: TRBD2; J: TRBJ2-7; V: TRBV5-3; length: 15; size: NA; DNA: TGTGCCAGAAGCTTGACAAGCGGGAGAGGCTACGAGCAGTACTTC; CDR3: CARSLTSGRGYEQYF
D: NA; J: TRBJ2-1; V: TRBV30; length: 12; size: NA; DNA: TGTGCCTGGAGCGCTAATCACAATGAGCAGTTCTTC; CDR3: CAWSANHNEQFF
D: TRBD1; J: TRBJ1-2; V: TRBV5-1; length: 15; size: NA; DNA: TGCGCCAGCAGCTTTATGACAGGGGGCAACTATGGCTACACCTTC; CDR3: CASSFMTGGNYGYTF
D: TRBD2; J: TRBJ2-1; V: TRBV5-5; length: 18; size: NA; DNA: TGTGCCAGCAGGCGGAAAGTCTCAGCGGGAGAGTCATACAATGAGCAGTTCTTC; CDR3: CASRRKVSAGESYNEQFF
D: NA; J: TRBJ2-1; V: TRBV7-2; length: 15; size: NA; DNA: TGTGCCAGCAGCTCCGAAGTGCGGCCCTACAATGAGCAGTTCTTC; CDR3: CASSSEVRPYNEQFF
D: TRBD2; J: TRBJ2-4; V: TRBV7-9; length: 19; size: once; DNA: TGTGCCAGCAGCTCGGGACTAGCGGGAGGAGACCAGGGCAAAAACATTCAGTACTTC; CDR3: CASSSGLAGGDQGKNIQYF
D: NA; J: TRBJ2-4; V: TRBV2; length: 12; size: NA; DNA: TGTGCCAGCAAAAGTGGCGGAAACATTCAGTACTTC; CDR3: CASKSGGNIQYF
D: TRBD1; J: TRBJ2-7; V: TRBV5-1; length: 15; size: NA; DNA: TGCGCCAGCAGCTTAACTCCGGGACAGGGCTACGAGCAGTACTTC; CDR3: CASSLTPGQGYEQYF
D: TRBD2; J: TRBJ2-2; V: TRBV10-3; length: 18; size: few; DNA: TGTGCCATCCGACCTGGGACTAGCGGGATCACGGGCACCGGGGAGCTGTTTTTT; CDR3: CAIRPGTSGITGTGELFF
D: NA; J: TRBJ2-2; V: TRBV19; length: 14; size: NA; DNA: TGTGCCAGTACCTTGGACTGGGGCACCGGGGAGCTGTTTTTT; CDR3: CASTLDWGTGELFF
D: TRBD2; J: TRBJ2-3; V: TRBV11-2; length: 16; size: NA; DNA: TGTGCCAGCAGCTTAGAGGGAGCGGGAGGGTCAGATACGCAGTATTTT; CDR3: CASSLEGAGGSDTQYF
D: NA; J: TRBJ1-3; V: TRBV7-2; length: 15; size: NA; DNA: TGTGCCAGCAGCCCCGTTGTGGGGGCCAGAAACACCATATATTTT; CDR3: CASSPVVGARNTIYF
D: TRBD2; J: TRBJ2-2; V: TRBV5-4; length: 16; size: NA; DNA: TGTGCCAGCAGCGCCCCGGGACTAGTAAACACCGGGGAGCTGTTTTTT; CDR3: CASSAPGLVNTGELFF
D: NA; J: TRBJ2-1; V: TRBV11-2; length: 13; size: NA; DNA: TGTGCCAGCAGCGTCCTAGGTTTGGATGAGCAGTTCTTC; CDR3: CASSVLGLDEQFF
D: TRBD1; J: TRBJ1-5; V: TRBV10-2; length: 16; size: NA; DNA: TGCGCCAGCAGTACACAGGGGTTCGGGGGCAATCAGCCCCAGCATTTT; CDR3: CASSTQGFGGNQPQHF
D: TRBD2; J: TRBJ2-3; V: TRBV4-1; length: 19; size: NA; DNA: TGCGCCAGCAGCCGGAAACTAGCGGGAGGACCCGCTGGCACAGATACGCAGTATTTT; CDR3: CASSRKLAGGPAGTDTQYF
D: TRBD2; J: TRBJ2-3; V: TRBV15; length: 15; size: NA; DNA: TGTGCCACCAGCAGAGATTTTGCGGGAGAGGGTACGCAGTATTTT; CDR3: CATSRDFAGEGTQYF
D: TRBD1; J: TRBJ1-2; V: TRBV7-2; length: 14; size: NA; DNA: TGTGCCAGCAGCTTTTCACAGGGGAACTATGGCTACACCTTC; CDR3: CASSFSQGNYGYTF
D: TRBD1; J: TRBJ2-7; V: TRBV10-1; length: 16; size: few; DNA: TGCGCCAGCAGTGAAGGGTCCGAACAGGGGGCCCCCGAGCAGTACTTC; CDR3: CASSEGSEQGAPEQYF
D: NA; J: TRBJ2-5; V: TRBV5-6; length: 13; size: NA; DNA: TGTGCCAGCAGCCCACTAGGGATGGAGACCCAGTACTTC; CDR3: CASSPLGMETQYF
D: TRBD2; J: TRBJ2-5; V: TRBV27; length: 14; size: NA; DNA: TGTGCCAGCAGTTCCAGACTAGCGGGAGAGACCCAGTACTTC; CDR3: CASSSRLAGETQYF
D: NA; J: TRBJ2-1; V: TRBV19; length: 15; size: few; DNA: TGTGCCAGTAGTAAGTGGGTGCCTGGGGCCAATGAGCAGTTCTTC; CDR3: CASSKWVPGANEQFF
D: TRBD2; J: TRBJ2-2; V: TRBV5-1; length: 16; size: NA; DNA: TGCGCCAGCAGCTTCTCGTTAGCGGGCCACACCGGGGAGCTGTTTTTT; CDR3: CASSFSLAGHTGELFF
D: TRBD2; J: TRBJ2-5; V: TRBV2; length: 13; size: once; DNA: TGTGCCAGCAAGAGAGCGGGAGTTGAGACCCAGTACTTC; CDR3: CASKRAGVETQYF
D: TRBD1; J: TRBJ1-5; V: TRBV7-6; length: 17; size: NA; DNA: TGTGCCAGCAGCGCCGGACAGGGACGTAATAGCAATCAGCCCCAGCATTTT; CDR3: CASSAGQGRNSNQPQHF
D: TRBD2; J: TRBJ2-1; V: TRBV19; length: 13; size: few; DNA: TGTGCCAGTAGTATAGATACTAGCGGGGAGCAGTTCTTC; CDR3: CASSIDTSGEQFF
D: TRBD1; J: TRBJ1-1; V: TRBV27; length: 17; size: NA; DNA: TGTGCCACCTTCCCTAAGCGGGGACAGGGATCTTTCACTGAAGCTTTCTTT; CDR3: CATFPKRGQGSFTEAFF
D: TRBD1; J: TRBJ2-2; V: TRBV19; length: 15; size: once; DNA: TGTGCCAGTAGTACTACAGGGGTGTTCACCGGGGAGCTGTTTTTT; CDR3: CASSTTGVFTGELFF
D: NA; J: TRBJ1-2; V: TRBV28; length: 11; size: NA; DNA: TGTGCCAGCAGTGCAGGGTATGGCTACACCTTC; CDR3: CASSAGYGYTF
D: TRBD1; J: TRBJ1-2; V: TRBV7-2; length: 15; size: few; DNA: TGTGCCAGCAGCTTAGCGCGGGACAGTATGTGGGGCTACACCTTC; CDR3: CASSLARDSMWGYTF
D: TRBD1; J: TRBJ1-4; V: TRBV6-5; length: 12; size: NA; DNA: TGTGCCAGCAGTAGGGACAGAGAAAAACTGTTTTTT; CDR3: CASSRDREKLFF
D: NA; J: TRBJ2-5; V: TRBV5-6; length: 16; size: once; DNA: TGTGCCAGCAGCCTGGACCATGGTGAGGCGGTAGAGACCCAGTACTTC; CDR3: CASSLDHGEAVETQYF
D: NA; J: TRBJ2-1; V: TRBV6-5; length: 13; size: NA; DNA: TGTGCCAGCAGTGACCCTTTGCGGAATGAGCAGTTCTTC; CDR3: CASSDPLRNEQFF
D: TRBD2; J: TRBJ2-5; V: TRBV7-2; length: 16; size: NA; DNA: TGTGCCAGCAGCTTACTTGCTAGCGGGAGAGGAGAGACCCAGTACTTC; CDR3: CASSLLASGRGETQYF